The clone carrying this TCR beta chain is a singleton in its sample. The antigen remains undetermined. Naive CD45RA+ and memory CD45RA-negative subsets were split from CD4+ cells. The sample belongs to a study of shared clonotypes between healthy human individuals. The length of the CDR3 is 15 residues. CDR1 and CDR2 (germline): SGDLS, YYNGEE. V was clipped by 0 bases and J by 11 bases; unmatched bases: 12. General study results and limits: Expectations were that clonotype sharing among donors would be affected by sequencing depth.

Generated by immunoSEQ multiplex PCR, the TCRdb table keeps only in-frame clones and is missing some. This table holds roughly 1 million clones, approximately 70% found once. The chain recombines TRBV9 with TRBJ2-5; 8 bases match TRBD2. This TCR was recovered from a man between 18 and 35 years old in good health. What was sequenced was memory CD4+ T cells sorted from blood. Subset given: CD45RA-negative fraction. The CDR3 nucleotides are TGTGCCAGCAGCGTAGCTAGCGGGTCCCTGGGAGAGCAGTACTTC. Its protein product is CASSVASGSLGEQYF.